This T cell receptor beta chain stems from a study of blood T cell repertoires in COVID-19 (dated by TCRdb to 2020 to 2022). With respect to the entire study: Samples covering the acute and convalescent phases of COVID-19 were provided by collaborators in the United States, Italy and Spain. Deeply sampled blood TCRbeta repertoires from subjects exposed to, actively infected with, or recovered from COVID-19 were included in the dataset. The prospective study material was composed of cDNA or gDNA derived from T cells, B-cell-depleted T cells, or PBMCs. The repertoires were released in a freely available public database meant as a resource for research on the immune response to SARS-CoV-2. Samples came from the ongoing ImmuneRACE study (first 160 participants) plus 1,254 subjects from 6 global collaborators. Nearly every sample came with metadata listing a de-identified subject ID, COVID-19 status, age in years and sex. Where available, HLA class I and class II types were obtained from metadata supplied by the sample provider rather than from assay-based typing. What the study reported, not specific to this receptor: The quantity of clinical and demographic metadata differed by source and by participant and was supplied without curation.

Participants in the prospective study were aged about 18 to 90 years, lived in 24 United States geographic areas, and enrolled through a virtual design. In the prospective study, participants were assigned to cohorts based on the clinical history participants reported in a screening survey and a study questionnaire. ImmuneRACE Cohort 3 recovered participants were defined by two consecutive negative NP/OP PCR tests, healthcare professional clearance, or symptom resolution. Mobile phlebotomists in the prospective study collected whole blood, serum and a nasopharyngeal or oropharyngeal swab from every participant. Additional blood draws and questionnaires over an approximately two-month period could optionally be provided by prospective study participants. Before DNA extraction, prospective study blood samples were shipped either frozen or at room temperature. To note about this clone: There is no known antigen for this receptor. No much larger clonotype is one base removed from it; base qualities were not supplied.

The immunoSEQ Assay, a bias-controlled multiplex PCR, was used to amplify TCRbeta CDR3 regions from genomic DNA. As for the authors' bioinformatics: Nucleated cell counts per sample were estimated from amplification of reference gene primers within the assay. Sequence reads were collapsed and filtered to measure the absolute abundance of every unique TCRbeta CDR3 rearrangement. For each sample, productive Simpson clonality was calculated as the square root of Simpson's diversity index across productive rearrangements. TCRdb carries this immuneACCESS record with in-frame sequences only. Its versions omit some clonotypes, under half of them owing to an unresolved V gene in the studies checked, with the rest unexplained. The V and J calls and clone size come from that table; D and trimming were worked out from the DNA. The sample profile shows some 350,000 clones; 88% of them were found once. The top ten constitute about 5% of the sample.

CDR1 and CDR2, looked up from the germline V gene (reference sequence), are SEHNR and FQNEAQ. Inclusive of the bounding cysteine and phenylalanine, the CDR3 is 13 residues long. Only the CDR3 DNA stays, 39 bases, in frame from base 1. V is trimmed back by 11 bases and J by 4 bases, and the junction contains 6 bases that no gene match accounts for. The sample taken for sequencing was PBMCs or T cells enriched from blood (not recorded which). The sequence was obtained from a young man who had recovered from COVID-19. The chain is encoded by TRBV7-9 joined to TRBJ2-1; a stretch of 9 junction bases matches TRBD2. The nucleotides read TGTGCCGGCGAGCTAGCGGGATACAATGAGCAGTTCTTC. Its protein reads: CAGELAGYNEQFF.